The following is a T cell receptor (beta chain) sequence with its context. The data stem from a study of control samples from healthy donors and cancer patients. Germline V lookup: CDR1 SGHDN, CDR2 FVKESK. CDR3 length: 17 residues. The V gene lost 0 bases and the J gene lost 0 bases, with 12 bases spanning the gap. The assay was immunoSEQ multiplex PCR, and TCRdb's table has in-frame clones only and misses some. The table lists approximately 52,000 clones, roughly 88% of them singletons, with roughly 3.8% in the top ten. The receptor was isolated from a man aged 50 to 60 in good health. The material sequenced was blood. V gene TRBV14 combines with J gene TRBJ1-3, with no clear D. CDR3 residues: CASSQEGGLNSGNTIYF. The CDR3 region has the DNA TGTGCCAGCAGCCAAGAGGGAGGTTTAAACTCTGGAAACACCATATATTTT.